Shown below are 32 T cell receptor beta chains from a single sample sequenced in a study of PD-1 blockade in classical Hodgkin lymphoma. The patients all showed relapse after autologous stem cell transplantation, while their brentuximab vedotin exposure varied. This table comes from immunoSEQ multiplex PCR, and its TCRdb copy is limited to in-frame clones, with some not included. The sample carries roughly 35,000 clones, around 88% recorded once. Here the sequenced sample was peripheral blood mononuclear cells (PBMCs), taken before the second cycle of nivolumab. The receptor source for this set is a human donor with classical Hodgkin lymphoma.

In the case of this clone: Its ends do not fully match the called genes, so a read error is possible. The CDR3 sequence is CASSGDSARIAIF. DNA of the CDR3: TGTGCCAGCAGTGGGGACAGTGCGAGAATTGCAATCTTC. The genes are TRBV6-1 and TRBJ1-2; TRBD1 agrees at 7 bases. The CDR3 has 13 residues. Germline CDR1 reads MNHNS; CDR2 reads SASEGT.

V is TRBV7-8 and J is TRBJ2-2, with D hard to call. This CDR3 is 16 amino acids long. Germline V gene data show CDR1 as SGHVS and CDR2 as FQNEAQ. Trimming cost V 5 bases and J 6 bases, with 19 bases left between them. CDR3 loop: CASSPWLRRRAGELFF. CDR3 DNA: TGTGCCAGCAGCCCATGGCTGAGGAGAAGAGCCGGGGAGCTGTTTTTT.

This clone has a single count. The chain uses TRBV4-1 and TRBJ1-5; 9 bases map to TRBD1. Germline CDR1 is MGHRA and CDR2 is YSYEKL. Trimming at V came to 4 bases and at J to 3 bases, leaving 13 bases not matched to a gene. The CDR3 totals 18 residues. CDR3 residues: CASSPRGTGYSYNQPQHF. CDR3 nucleotide sequence: TGCGCCAGCAGCCCCCGCGGGACAGGGTATTCCTACAATCAGCCCCAGCATTTT.

The chain uses TRBV9 and TRBJ1-5; D remains unclear. V shed 0 bases and J shed 0 bases, with 4 bases lying between them. The CDR3 contains 14 residues. CDR1 and CDR2 (germline): SGDLS, YYNGEE. The CDR3 nucleotides are TGTGCCAGCAGCGTAGGTACTAGCAATCAGCCCCAGCATTTT. It yields the protein CASSVGTSNQPQHF.

By share of the sample, this clone is medium-sized. CDR3 bases: TGTGCCAGCAGCCCGCCGGGTCAGCCCCAGCATTTT. Translation gives CASSPPGQPQHF. The rearrangement uses TRBV7-6 and TRBJ1-5; D remains unclear. Germline assignment: CDR1 SGHVS and CDR2 FNYEAQ. Trimming removed 5 bases at V and 6 bases at J, with 8 bases between. The CDR3 runs to 12 residues.

CDR3: CASSLDSGTSVTTYEQYF. The CDR3 bases are TGTGCCAGCAGCTTAGACTCCGGGACTAGCGTTACAACCTACGAGCAGTACTTC. The chain employs TRBV11-3 and TRBJ2-7; 10 bases align to TRBD2. This CDR3 region has 18 residues. V lost 0 bases, J lost 2 bases, and 10 bases stayed unmatched. The germline V gene encodes CDR1 SGHNT and CDR2 YENEEA.

The rearrangement links TRBV9 to TRBJ1-6; the match to TRBD1 covers 8 bases. Germline loops: CDR1 SGDLS, CDR2 YYNGEE. Losses at the gene ends were 3 bases for V and 8 bases for J; bases not matched to a gene: 13. This CDR3 contains 17 residues. CDR3: CASSATRTGRDDSPLHF. The CDR3 DNA is TGTGCCAGCAGCGCCACTCGGACAGGGAGGGATGATTCACCCCTCCACTTT.

The V call is TRBV29-1, the J call TRBJ2-1; D is unclear. CDR1 is SQVTM and CDR2 is ANQGSEA in the germline V gene. The CDR3 covers 14 residues. Between the trimmed V and J ends, which lost 2 bases and 5 bases, there was a span of 13 bases. The DNA for the CDR3 is TGCAGCGTTGAACGGAGACTGACCAACAATGAGCAGTTCTTC. Protein sequence: CSVERRLTNNEQFF.

The V and J genes are TRBV18 and TRBJ1-2, with TRBD1 identical over 7 bases. This CDR3 has 13 amino acids. Germline trimming cut 2 bases from V and 6 bases from J; bases unmatched to any gene: 3. The V gene's germline CDR1 is KGHSH and CDR2 LQKENI. In DNA form, the CDR3 reads TGTGCCAGCTCACCAACAACAGGGGATGGCTACACCTTC. This codes for CASSPTTGDGYTF.

The chain uses TRBV11-2 and TRBJ2-2; 7 nucleotides agree with TRBD2. The germline V gene encodes CDR1 SGHAT and CDR2 FQNNGV. J lost 6 bases, V lost 1 base, and 8 bases had no gene match. This CDR3 region has 16 residues. The CDR3 region is CASSLVGGSLAGELFF. The CDR3 nucleotides are TGTGCCAGCAGCTTAGTGGGCGGGAGTCTTGCCGGGGAGCTGTTTTTT.

The CDR3 protein is CASSEAVFSANNYGYTF. The DNA of the CDR3 is TGTGCCAGCAGTGAAGCGGTTTTTAGCGCAAACAACTATGGCTACACCTTC. The chain employs TRBV6-1 and TRBJ1-2; no definite D call. Between the trimmed V and J ends, which lost 0 bases and 2 bases, there was a span of 16 bases. Germline values: CDR1 MNHNS, CDR2 SASEGT. This CDR3 comprises 17 residues.

CDR3 DNA sequence: TGCGCCAGCAGCTTGGGGACTAGCGGGAATACCCACACAGATACGCAGTATTTT. The encoded protein is CASSLGTSGNTHTDTQYF. This chain uses TRBV5-1 with TRBJ2-3, with TRBD2 identical over 12 bases. There are 18 residues in the CDR3. The ends lost 0 bases at V and 2 bases at J; junction bases unmatched: 7. The germline CDR1 and CDR2 sequences are SGHRS and YFSETQ.

The gene calls are TRBV21-1 and TRBJ2-3; the table's D call, TRBD2, was not checked against the DNA. TRBV21-1 is a pseudogene segment. This CDR3 region has 17 residues. CDR3 residues: CASSGGGLAGVTDTQYF. CDR3 nucleotide sequence: TGTGCCAGCAGCGGCGGGGGACTAGCGGGAGTTACAGATACGCAGTATTTT.

The chain's CDR3 is CASSPLASNQPQHF. DNA for the CDR3: TGTGCCAGTAGTCCCTTAGCTAGCAATCAGCCCCAGCATTTT. V is TRBV19 and J is TRBJ1-5; D not certain. Germline V gene data show CDR1 as LNHDA and CDR2 as SQIVND (reference sequence). Trimming stripped 5 bases from V and 0 bases from J, with 8 bases between. The CDR3 has 14 residues.

The V call is TRBV4-2, the J call TRBJ2-5; TRBD1 might be the D (6 bases). Per germline, CDR1 LGHNA and CDR2 YNFKEQ. The CDR3 length is 17 residues. V shed 3 bases and J shed 4 bases, with 21 bases lying between them. CDR3 sequence (DNA): TGTGCCAGCAGCCATCTAGACCGGGACAACCTTGGAGAGACCCAGTACTTC. Its translation: CASSHLDRDNLGETQYF.

The chain has TRBV6-6 and TRBJ2-7; 14 bases agree with TRBD2. Losses at the gene ends were 5 bases for V and 5 bases for J; bases not matched to a gene: 5. The CDR3 has 15 residues. The germline V gene has CDR1 MNHNY and CDR2 SVGAGI (reference sequence). The CDR3 nucleotides read TGTGCCAGCAGTCCTCCGGGACTAGCGGGAGACGAGCAGTACTTC. The encoded protein is CASSPPGLAGDEQYF.

There are a few counts of this clone. V gene TRBV25-1 combines with J gene TRBJ1-2; 11 positions agree with TRBD1. Germline V CDR1 and CDR2: MGHDK, SYGVNS. The CDR3 is made up of 14 amino acids. With 1 base clipped from V and 8 bases from J, the junction kept 3 bases outside the gene matches. CDR3 DNA: TGTGCCAGCAGTGAATTCGGACAGGGGGCGGGCTACACCTTC. The encoded protein is CASSEFGQGAGYTF.

The genes are TRBV4-2 and TRBJ2-3; perhaps TRBD1 as D (5 bases). CDR1 is LGHNA, CDR2 YNFKEQ, per germline. This CDR3 comprises 15 residues. Trimming took off 5 bases at V and 6 bases at J, with 18 bases between the two ends. The CDR3 DNA follows: TGTGCCAGCAGCACTGACGGACAAGCACAGGATACGCAGTATTTT. This gives the protein CASSTDGQAQDTQYF.

Remarks on this clone: A read error may account for a junction end that differs from germline. The chain joins TRBV7-7 to TRBJ2-1, with 11 bases identical to TRBD2. The CDR3 is made up of 15 amino acids. CDR1 SSHAT and CDR2 FNYEAQ come from the germline V gene (reference sequence). This chain's CDR3 is CASSPIAGGPYEQFF. The CDR3 DNA sequence: TGTGCTAGCAGCCCGATAGCGGGAGGGCCCTATGAGCAGTTCTTC.

V and J are TRBV29-1 and TRBJ2-2; D is possibly TRBD1 (6 bases). The CDR3 is 14 amino acids. Germline V lookup: CDR1 SQVTM, CDR2 ANQGSEA. V was shortened by 5 bases and J by 4 bases, with 14 bases between the two germline ends. The CDR3 nucleotides read TGCAGCGTTTTTGTGTGGGGGCGCACCGGGGAGCTGTTTTTT. Its translation: CSVFVWGRTGELFF.

The chain links TRBV7-2 to TRBJ2-3; D might be TRBD2 (6 bases). This CDR3 region has 15 residues. The germline CDR1 and CDR2 sequences are SGHTA and FQGNSA. V dropped 2 bases and J dropped 2 bases, with 11 bases sitting between them. CDR3 loop: CASSLMGLFTDTQYF. The CDR3 region has the DNA TGTGCCAGCAGCTTAATGGGACTTTTCACAGATACGCAGTATTTT. The complete variable domain, with remaining parts taken from reference TRBV7-2 and TRBJ2-3, reads GAGVSQSPSNKVTEKGKDVELRCDPISGHTALYWYRQSLGQGLEFLIYFQGNSAPDKSGLPSDRFSAERTGGSVSTLTIQRTQQEDSAVYLCASSLMGLFTDTQYFGPGTRLTVL.

The chain has TRBV21-1 and TRBJ2-2. TRBV21-1 is flagged as a pseudogene. This CDR3 has 12 amino acids. The CDR3 here is CASSKGVGELFF. DNA of the CDR3: TGTGCCAGCAGCAAGGGGGTCGGGGAGCTGTTTTTT.

This clone appeared once. The rearrangement links TRBV14 to TRBJ2-7; possibly TRBD1 for D (6 bases). CDR3 length: 14 amino acids. The V gene's germline CDR1 is SGHDN and CDR2 FVKESK. Trimming took 0 bases from V and 3 from J, leaving 9 bases between them. This chain's CDR3 is CASSQDLRGYEQYF. The CDR3 DNA is TGTGCCAGCAGCCAAGATCTCAGGGGCTACGAGCAGTACTTC.

The J gene is TRBJ2-1, the V gene TRBV6-6, with 13 bases that match TRBD2. Germline CDR1 reads MNHNY; CDR2 reads SVGAGI (reference sequence). The V gene end was trimmed by 6 bases and the J gene end by 7 bases; junction bases not matched to a gene: 6. This CDR3 is 15 amino acids long. CDR3 DNA sequence: TGTGCCAGCAGCCCGGGGACTAGCGGGACAAATGAGCAGTTCTTC. It codes for CASSPGTSGTNEQFF.

V is TRBV4-1 and J is TRBJ2-2, with 7 bases matching TRBD1. V shed 5 bases and J 2 bases; nucleotides not matched to a gene: 5. The length of the CDR3 is 15 residues. Looked up from germline, CDR1 is MGHRA and CDR2 is YSYEKL. The CDR3 spells CASSIRDRNTGELFF. The CDR3 DNA reads as TGCGCCAGCAGCATCCGGGACAGAAACACCGGGGAGCTGTTTTTT.

The rearrangement links TRBV30 to TRBJ1-6; the D is unclear. V dropped 0 bases and J dropped 8 bases, with 2 bases sitting between them. Germline lookup yields CDR1 GTSNPN and CDR2 SVGIG (reference sequence). The CDR3 sequence is 11 residues long. The CDR3 nucleotides are TGTGCCTGGAGTGTATATTCACCCCTCCACTTT. Protein: CAWSVYSPLHF.

The chain carries TRBV11-2 and TRBJ1-2; 9 bases are shared with TRBD1. There are 15 residues in the CDR3. Germline V lookup: CDR1 SGHAT, CDR2 FQNNGV. V shed 5 bases, J shed 6 bases, and the junction held 10 bases outside the gene matches. The CDR3 DNA is TGTGCCAGCAGCCCACGGACAGGGGACGTTGATGGCTACACCTTC. Protein sequence: CASSPRTGDVDGYTF.

The V call is TRBV11-2, the J call TRBJ2-1; D unresolved. The V gene's germline CDR1 is SGHAT and CDR2 FQNNGV. Trimming removed 0 bases from V and 7 bases from J, with 7 bases in between. The CDR3 has 13 residues. The CDR3 sequence: CASSLDRANEQFF. The CDR3 DNA reads TGTGCCAGCAGCTTAGATAGAGCGAATGAGCAGTTCTTC.

The chain employs TRBV5-1 and TRBJ1-4; no reliable D call. Germline CDR1 and CDR2: SGHRS and YFSETQ. This CDR3 comprises 13 residues. Trimming took 0 bases from V and 0 from J, leaving 0 bases between them. The chain's CDR3 is CASSLATNEKLFF. The CDR3 nucleotides read TGCGCCAGCAGCTTGGCAACTAATGAAAAACTGTTTTTT.

The CDR3, as DNA: TGCGCCAGCAGCTTGACGGGGACAGTCTCCTACGAGCAGTACTTC. The encoded protein is CASSLTGTVSYEQYF. The chain couples TRBV5-1 to TRBJ2-5; 7 bases map to TRBD1. The J call may be in error: the DNA end matches TRBJ2-7 better. The CDR3 sequence is 15 residues long. CDR1 and CDR2 from the germline V gene are SGHRS and YFSETQ.

V gene TRBV6-5 combines with J gene TRBJ2-3; the D gene is possibly TRBD2 (6 bases). Looked up from germline, CDR1 is MNHEY and CDR2 is SVGAGI. The CDR3 runs 15 residues. Trimming pared 2 bases from V and 1 base from J, leaving 10 bases between. The CDR3 DNA sequence: TGTGCCAGCAGTTACGGGGCTAGCGGCACAGATACGCAGTATTTT. It yields the protein CASSYGASGTDTQYF.

The gene calls are TRBV5-1 and TRBJ1-3; tentatively, D is TRBD1 (6 bases). V was clipped by 4 bases and J by 3 bases, with 11 bases between them. CDR3 length: 14 residues. Per germline, CDR1 SGHRS and CDR2 YFSETQ. This CDR3 is CASSGDNLGNTIYF. CDR3 DNA: TGCGCCAGCAGCGGGGACAACCTTGGAAACACCATATATTTT.